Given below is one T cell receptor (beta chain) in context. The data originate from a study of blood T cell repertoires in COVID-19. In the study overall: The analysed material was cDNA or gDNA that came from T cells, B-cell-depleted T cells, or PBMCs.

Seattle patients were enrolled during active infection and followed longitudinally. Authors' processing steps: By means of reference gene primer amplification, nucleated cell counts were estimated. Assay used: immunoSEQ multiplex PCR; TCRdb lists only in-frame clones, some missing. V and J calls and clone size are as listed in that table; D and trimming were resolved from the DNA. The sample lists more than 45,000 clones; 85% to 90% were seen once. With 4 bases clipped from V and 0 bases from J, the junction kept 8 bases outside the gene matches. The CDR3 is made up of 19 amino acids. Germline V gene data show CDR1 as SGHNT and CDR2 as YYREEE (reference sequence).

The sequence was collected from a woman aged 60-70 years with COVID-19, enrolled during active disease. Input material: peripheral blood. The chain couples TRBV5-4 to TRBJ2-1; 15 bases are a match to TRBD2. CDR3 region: CASSPGLAGGPSSYNEQFF. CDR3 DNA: TGTGCCAGCAGCCCGGGACTAGCGGGAGGCCCGAGCTCCTACAATGAGCAGTTCTTC.